This T cell receptor (beta chain) stems from a study of T-cell memory formation after mild COVID-19. Study-wide results and caveats: A second wave of clones peaked on day 37, and their SARS-CoV-2 specificity went unconfirmed.

As concerns this clonotype: The antigen is unknown.

In TCRdb, the 5' RACE reads were re-called with MiXCR into one record per CDR3 protein. In the table there are about 470,000 distinct CDR3 sequences, roughly 18% of which are singletons. The receptor was isolated from an adult woman who had mild COVID-19 (a few samples of this study predate the infection). Cell type and time point are not known. What was sequenced was PBMCs or a T cell subset sorted from them (not recorded which).

CDR3 protein: CASSFYDVMGPGEQFF. In nucleotides, the CDR3 is TGCGCCAGCAGCTTCTATGATGTTATGGGGCCGGGTGAGCAGTTCTTC. This sequence joins TRBV5-1 and TRBJ2-1; TRBD1 is a possible D gene (5 bases). Looked up from germline, CDR1 is SGHRS and CDR2 is YFSETQ. Trimming shortened V by 2 bases and J by 9 bases, and 21 bases separated the two germline ends. This CDR3 is 16 amino acids long. The full variable domain, with the rest looked up from reference TRBV5-1 and TRBJ2-1, is KAGVTQTPRYLIKTRGQQVTLSCSPISGHRSVSWYQQTPGQGLQFLFEYFSETQRNKGNFPGRFSGRQFSNSRSEMNVSTLELGDSALYLCASSFYDVMGPGEQFFGPGTRLTVL.